This TCR beta chain was found in a study of cytomegalovirus exposure and HLA in healthy donors. A few counts support this clone. Antigen unknown. The PCR employed 60 Vbeta primers together with 13 Jbeta primers. Profiled with immunoSEQ multiplex PCR; TCRdb holds only in-frame clones, not every one. Among 140,000 to 150,000 clones listed, about 80% were seen once. Findings and limits, study-wide: In a later analysis, donors in an Asian-associated ancestry cluster reportedly had fewer N-insertions in productive TCRs than the cohort mean.

Trimming took 5 bases from V and 4 from J, leaving 14 bases between them. The CDR3 consists of 14 residues. CDR1 is SGHVS and CDR2 is FQNEAQ in the germline V gene. The chain uses TRBV7-8 and TRBJ1-1, with unresolved D. What was sequenced was PBMCs. The receptor's source is a young woman in good health and CMV-seropositive. The CDR3 spells CASSSQLAGTEAFF. The CDR3 bases are TGTGCCAGCAGCAGCCAGCTGGCGGGCACTGAAGCTTTCTTT.